This T cell receptor (beta chain) was observed in a study of identical twins. Whole-study findings and limits: In cord blood, abundant beta clonotypes had fewer insertions; memory showed no trend.

This CDR3 is built from 14 residues. The V end was cut by 6 bases, the J end by 3 bases, with 15 bases between. Template switching introduced a universal primer site, and the cDNA bore unique molecular identifiers. TCRdb itself ran the 5' RACE reads through MiXCR, one entry per CDR3 protein. The table lists hundreds of thousands of distinct CDR3 sequences, roughly 7.2% of them singletons. Many counts were recorded for this clonotype. Antigen: not known. The data were also submitted as part of a second study, on yellow fever vaccine responses in identical twins.

The clonotype was recovered from a woman aged 18 to 35 in good health. What was sequenced was PBMCs. The rearrangement uses TRBV12-3 or TRBV12-4 and TRBJ2-7; D is unresolved. CDR3: CASSIHLFLYEQYF. DNA for the CDR3: TGTGCCAGCAGCATCCACCTATTCCTCTACGAGCAGTACTTC.